The rows below give T cell receptor beta chains drawn from one sample of a study of blood T cell repertoires in COVID-19. Sequenced by immunoSEQ multiplex PCR; TCRdb stores in-frame clones only, minus some. This sample has 200,000 or so clones, with more than 75% found just once. Sequenced: peripheral blood. These TCRs come from a man aged 55 to 70 with acute or convalescent COVID-19. The CDR3 runs from the conserved cysteine through the conserved F or W. Each record gives: clone size, V gene, D gene, J gene, CDR3 protein, CDR3 DNA. D genes are given only for firm matches. Not all rows give a size; the values are once, few, many and, for expanded clones, a class.

>.|TRBV5-7|TRBD1|TRBJ1-1
CASSLRQGNEAFF
TGTGCCAGCAGCCTCAGACAGGGTAATGAAGCTTTCTTT
>few|TRBV27|TRBD1|TRBJ2-7
CASSSYPPGQGFSYEQYF
TGTGCCAGCAGTTCATATCCACCGGGACAGGGGTTCTCCTACGAGCAGTACTTC
>.|TRBV21-1|.|TRBJ2-7
CASSKKESTRGGSYEQYF
TGTGCCAGCAGCAAAAAGGAGAGCACCCGGGGGGGATCCTACGAGCAGTACTTC
>.|TRBV11-1|TRBD1|TRBJ2-7
CASSLGRGPYEQYF
TGTGCCAGCAGCCTAGGAAGGGGGCCCTACGAGCAGTACTTC
>.|TRBV19|TRBD1|TRBJ1-1
CASTSLGTGNRAFF
TGTGCCAGTACCTCACTGGGGACAGGGAATCGAGCTTTCTTT
>.|TRBV28|.|TRBJ2-7
CASSLSRYEQYF
TGTGCCAGCAGTTTATCCCGTTACGAGCAGTACTTC
>.|TRBV29-1|TRBD1|TRBJ1-1
CSVGAGTGGREAFF
TGCAGCGTGGGGGCCGGGACAGGGGGCCGGGAAGCTTTCTTT
>.|TRBV19|TRBD2|TRBJ2-2
CASRTSGGSTGELFF
TGTGCCAGTAGGACTAGCGGGGGGAGTACCGGGGAGCTGTTTTTT
>once|TRBV2|TRBD1|TRBJ2-2
CASSGQGDTGELFF
TGTGCCAGCTCGGGACAGGGGGATACCGGGGAGCTGTTTTTT
>.|TRBV7-2|.|TRBJ2-3
CASSLPLQGIRDTQYF
TGTGCCAGCAGCCTCCCCCTCCAGGGTATAAGAGATACGCAGTATTTT
>.|TRBV6-2/TRBV6-3|TRBD1|TRBJ1-2
CASSRTGDLNYGYTF
TGTGCCAGCAGTAGGACAGGCGATCTTAACTATGGCTACACCTTC
>once|TRBV11-2|TRBD2|TRBJ2-7
CASIKGLAGANSYEQYF
TGTGCCAGCATCAAGGGACTAGCGGGGGCGAACTCCTACGAGCAGTACTTC
>.|TRBV5-1|TRBD1|TRBJ2-2
CASSLGQDRGELFF
TGCGCCAGCAGCCTCGGACAGGATCGAGGGGAGCTGTTTTTT
>.|TRBV6-5|TRBD2|TRBJ2-1
CASRTSGLGNEQFF
TGTGCCAGCAGGACTAGCGGCCTCGGCAATGAGCAGTTCTTC
>few|TRBV12-5|.|TRBJ2-2
CASAPGLTTGELFF
TGTGCTAGTGCCCCGGGACTTACTACCGGGGAGCTGTTTTTT
>once|TRBV9|.|TRBJ2-5
CASSPRLGGGQETQYF
TGTGCCAGCAGCCCTAGACTAGGAGGAGGCCAAGAGACCCAGTACTTC
>.|TRBV19|.|TRBJ1-1
CASSMDRRNTEAFF
TGTGCCAGTAGTATGGACAGACGGAACACTGAAGCTTTCTTT
>.|TRBV7-6|TRBD1|TRBJ1-3
CASSLFEAGGPSGNTIYF
TGTGCCAGCAGCTTATTTGAGGCAGGGGGTCCCTCTGGAAACACCATATATTTT
>.|TRBV2|.|TRBJ1-2
CALEGGEVANYGYTF
TGTGCCTTGGAGGGGGGGGAAGTTGCTAACTATGGCTACACCTTC
>.|TRBV5-1|.|TRBJ2-4
CASSLGGRQGNIQYF
TGCGCCAGCAGCTTGGGAGGTCGCCAGGGGAACATTCAGTACTTC
>.|TRBV6-5|.|TRBJ1-2
CASRTSGVGYTF
TGTGCCAGCAGAACGTCGGGGGTCGGCTACACCTTC
>.|TRBV9|TRBD1|TRBJ1-1
CASSVGTGKAEKRNTEAFF
TGTGCCAGCAGCGTAGGGACAGGGAAGGCTGAAAAAAGGAACACTGAAGCTTTCTTT
>.|TRBV11-2|TRBD2|TRBJ2-1
CASSLRPTSGGYNEQFF
TGTGCCAGCAGCTTACGCCCGACTAGCGGGGGTTACAATGAGCAGTTCTTC
>.|TRBV3-1/TRBV3-2|.|TRBJ2-3
CASSQEGLTDTQYF
TGTGCCAGCAGCCAGGAGGGCCTGACGGATACGCAGTATTTT
>.|TRBV7-7|TRBD2|TRBJ2-5
CASSLEASGVGTQYF
TGTGCCAGCAGCTTAGAGGCTAGCGGGGTTGGGACCCAGTACTTC
>.|TRBV18|.|TRBJ2-7
CASSQRLDEQYF
TGTGCCAGCTCACAAAGACTAGACGAGCAGTACTTC
>.|TRBV9|TRBD1|TRBJ1-4
CASSARQGPNEKLFF
TGTGCCAGCAGCGCGAGACAGGGACCAAATGAAAAACTGTTTTTT
>.|TRBV28|TRBD2|TRBJ2-3
CASKDQRGLGTQYF
TGTGCCAGCAAGGACCAGCGGGGCTTGGGTACGCAGTATTTT
>once|TRBV7-9|.|TRBJ2-7
CASSSPVGYEQYF
TGTGCCAGCAGCTCCCCCGTCGGGTACGAGCAGTACTTC
>.|TRBV7-2|.|TRBJ1-2
CASSPGVGSNYGYTF
TGTGCCAGCAGCCCCGGGGTGGGATCGAACTATGGCTACACCTTC
>.|TRBV4-3|.|TRBJ1-6
CASSRREKNSPLHF
TGCGCCAGCAGCCGCCGGGAAAAAAATTCACCCCTCCACTTT
>.|TRBV5-1|.|TRBJ1-4
CASSPDRPNEKLFF
TGCGCCAGCAGCCCGGACAGACCTAATGAAAAACTGTTTTTT
>.|TRBV9|TRBD2|TRBJ2-1
CASSVAWRTSGGPSYNEQFF
TGTGCCAGCAGCGTAGCTTGGAGGACTAGCGGGGGGCCCTCCTACAATGAGCAGTTCTTC
>few|TRBV18|TRBD1|TRBJ2-7
CASSAGTGAREQYF
TGTGCCAGCTCGGCCGGGACAGGGGCTCGCGAGCAGTACTTC
>.|TRBV5-6|TRBD1|TRBJ1-2
CASSLGRQGYRLRYGYTF
TGTGCCAGCAGCTTGGGGCGACAGGGCTACCGACTAAGGTATGGCTACACCTTC
>few|TRBV19|.|TRBJ2-4
CASSIEGRGNLAKNIQYF
TGTGCCAGTAGTATAGAAGGCAGAGGCAATCTAGCCAAAAACATTCAGTACTTC
>.|TRBV6-2/TRBV6-3|.|TRBJ1-5
CASSTQSFRGLPHQPQHF
TGTGCCAGCAGTACCCAGTCCTTTCGAGGGCTCCCACACCAGCCCCAGCATTTT
>once|TRBV7-9|.|TRBJ1-3
CASSPEPGNTIYF
TGTGCCAGCAGCCCCGAGCCGGGAAACACCATATATTTT
>.|TRBV15|TRBD1|TRBJ2-6
CATSRDPRQGFTGANVLTF
TGTGCCACCAGCAGAGATCCGAGACAGGGATTTACTGGGGCCAACGTCCTGACTTTC
>.|TRBV9|.|TRBJ2-2
CASSVRSQGGSHAANTGELFF
TGTGCCAGCAGCGTAAGAAGTCAGGGGGGTAGCCACGCCGCGAACACCGGGGAGCTGTTTTTT
>.|TRBV2|TRBD2|TRBJ2-1
CASTPLAGGNNEQFF
TGTGCCAGCACCCCCCTTGCGGGGGGCAACAATGAGCAGTTCTTC
>.|TRBV15|.|TRBJ2-4
CATSRGDIQYF
TGTGCCACCAGCAGAGGAGACATTCAGTACTTC
>.|TRBV5-1|.|TRBJ2-5
CASSLQDRQETQYF
TGCGCCAGCAGCTTACAAGACAGGCAAGAGACCCAGTACTTC
>.|TRBV7-2|TRBD1|TRBJ1-2
CASSSGTGIVYGYTF
TGTGCCAGCAGCTCCGGGACAGGGATTGTCTATGGCTACACCTTC
>few|TRBV2|TRBD1|TRBJ1-4
CASNRAGGYEKLFF
TGTGCCAGCAACCGGGCAGGGGGCTATGAAAAACTGTTTTTT
>.|TRBV9|TRBD1|TRBJ2-5
CASSLRDRVEGETQYF
TGTGCCAGCAGCCTTCGGGACAGGGTGGAGGGAGAGACCCAGTACTTC
>.|TRBV7-2|TRBD1|TRBJ2-2
CASSSPPGQGITTGELFF
TGTGCCAGCAGCTCGCCGCCAGGACAGGGGATAACGACCGGGGAGCTGTTTTTT
>.|TRBV5-1|.|TRBJ2-5
CASSGGRGLTGGETQYF
TGCGCCAGCAGTGGGGGCAGGGGGCTAACGGGAGGTGAGACCCAGTACTTC
>.|TRBV2|TRBD1|TRBJ2-7
CASSTRDRGIRSEQYF
TGTGCCAGCAGTACAAGGGACAGGGGGATTCGGAGCGAGCAGTACTTC
>.|TRBV7-9|.|TRBJ2-5
CASSLFGGPGETQYF
TGTGCCAGCAGCTTGTTCGGAGGGCCGGGGGAGACCCAGTACTTC
>.|TRBV2|.|TRBJ2-2
CASSEMGASTGELFF
TGTGCCAGCAGTGAAATGGGGGCCAGCACCGGGGAGCTGTTTTTT
>.|TRBV5-1|.|TRBJ2-2
CASSSTGSSGELFF
TGCGCCAGCAGCTCCACAGGGTCTTCCGGGGAGCTGTTTTTT
>.|TRBV7-9|TRBD1|TRBJ2-7
CAIQTGGAFHEQYF
TGTGCCATACAAACAGGGGGCGCCTTCCACGAGCAGTACTTC